The subject of this entry is one T cell receptor (beta chain). Its antigen remains unknown. It was 150 to 250 ng DNA, around 33,000 T cell genomes, that sorted-subset replicate PCRs used. The table came from immunoSEQ multiplex PCR; TCRdb's copy has only in-frame clones and leaves some out. Of about 1.9 million clones detected, about 93% appear once; the ten largest clones hold less than 2%. This sample was taken from a study of shared clonotypes between healthy human individuals. Study-level points and caveats: With several donors compared, 4.5% to 6.5% of naive CD4 clonotypes were shared. The rarefaction results pointed to incomplete sorted-subset sequencing despite large depth. Non-shared clonotypes showed lower generation probabilities than clonotypes common to all four donors.

CD45RO-negative CD8 cells positively selected for CCR7 made up the naive population, which excluded terminally differentiated effector memory CD45RA+ cells. The sample comprised naive CD8+ T cells from PBMCs. The clonotype originates from a man between 18 and 35 years old in good health. Some clones in this sample may be carry-over from other donors' samples.

CDR3 bases: TGTGCCAGCTCACACGGCTCCGGCAGCTCCTACGAGCAGTACTTC. This gives the protein CASSHGSGSSYEQYF. V gene TRBV9 combines with J gene TRBJ2-7, with no clear D. Trimming stripped 7 bases from V and 0 bases from J, with 17 bases between. The CDR3 totals 15 residues. Germline V gene lookup returns CDR1 SGDLS and CDR2 YYNGEE.